A selection of T cell receptor beta chains follows, all from one sample in a study of cytomegalovirus exposure and HLA in healthy donors. Profiling relied on immunoSEQ multiplex PCR, and the TCRdb table lists in-frame clones only, not all of them. The sample gives about 150,000 clones, 70% to 80% of which show up once; around 1.5% is in the top ten. Sequenced input: PBMCs. These receptors all stem from a man aged 35-49 years in good health and CMV-seronegative. Both conserved end residues are part of each CDR3. The D gene is left open where the match is weak. Some rows have no size entry. The others give once, few or many, or a class for an expanded clone.

v_call,j_call,d_call,clone_size,cdr3_aa,cdr3_nt
TRBV7-9,TRBJ2-6,TRBD1,once,CASSPKGAEGANVLTF,TGTGCCAGCAGTCCGAAGGGGGCGGAAGGGGCCAACGTCCTGACTTTC
TRBV5-8,TRBJ2-2,TRBD1,once,CASTTTGGYNTGELFF,TGTGCCAGCACCACCACAGGGGGCTATAACACCGGGGAGCTGTTTTTT
TRBV7-8,TRBJ1-5,TRBD1,.,CASSFRDRGSKSNQPQHF,TGTGCCAGCAGCTTTCGGGACAGGGGAAGTAAGAGCAATCAGCCCCAGCATTTT
TRBV19,TRBJ1-5,.,.,CASSLQGYSNQPQHF,TGTGCCAGTAGCCTCCAGGGTTATAGCAATCAGCCCCAGCATTTT
TRBV6-5,TRBJ1-2,TRBD1,few,CASSYGRGRINYGYTF,TGTGCCAGCAGTTACGGCAGGGGGCGGATTAACTATGGCTACACCTTC
TRBV5-1,TRBJ2-1,.,.,CATRQEAYNEQFF,TGCGCCACCCGACAGGAAGCCTACAATGAGCAGTTCTTC
TRBV7-8,TRBJ2-5,TRBD2,.,CASSQVAGARETQYF,TGTGCCAGCAGCCAAGTAGCGGGAGCGCGAGAGACCCAGTACTTC
TRBV5-6,TRBJ2-1,.,.,CASSFAGTLNGQFF,TGTGCCAGCAGCTTCGCCGGGACTTTAAATGGGCAGTTCTTC
TRBV7-6,TRBJ2-2,TRBD1,.,CASSPGQGGTGELFF,TGTGCCAGCAGCCCGGGACAGGGCGGCACCGGGGAGCTGTTTTTT
TRBV5-1,TRBJ2-1,TRBD2,.,CASSLAITSGANEQFF,TGCGCCAGCAGCTTGGCAATAACTAGCGGGGCCAATGAGCAGTTCTTC
TRBV5-1,TRBJ2-5,.,.,CASSTDGSETQYF,TGCGCCAGCAGCACCGACGGGTCAGAGACCCAGTACTTC
TRBV7-3,TRBJ2-1,.,.,CASSRDSYEQFF,TGTGCCAGCAGCCGGGACTCCTATGAGCAGTTCTTC
TRBV5-1,TRBJ2-5,.,.,CASSFTPRATPGETQYF,TGCGCCAGCAGCTTTACACCGCGGGCCACACCGGGAGAGACCCAGTACTTC
TRBV2,TRBJ2-3,TRBD2,.,CASGGGARGSTDTQYF,TGTGCCAGCGGGGGGGGAGCGCGGGGTAGCACAGATACGCAGTATTTT
TRBV7-9,TRBJ2-1,.,.,CASSWTATGLNEQFF,TGTGCCAGCAGCTGGACGGCCACAGGTTTGAATGAGCAGTTCTTC
TRBV5-1,TRBJ2-7,TRBD1,.,CASSSGGDEQYF,TGCGCCAGCAGCTCAGGGGGCGACGAGCAGTACTTC
TRBV10-3,TRBJ1-5,.,.,CAISGGLSNQPQHF,TGTGCCATCAGTGGAGGATTAAGCAATCAGCCCCAGCATTTT
TRBV2,TRBJ2-5,TRBD2,.,CASRETSGNQETQYF,TGTGCCAGCAGGGAGACTAGCGGAAATCAAGAGACCCAGTACTTC
TRBV11-2,TRBJ2-1,TRBD2,.,CASSLGLAGGSHQFF,TGTGCCAGCAGCTTAGGACTAGCGGGAGGCTCCCATCAGTTCTTC
TRBV19,TRBJ1-2,TRBD1,.,CASSRDRNYGYTF,TGTGCCAGTAGTAGGGACAGAAACTATGGCTACACCTTC
TRBV5-1,TRBJ1-2,.,.,CASSFSGGDYGYTF,TGCGCCAGCAGCTTTTCCGGAGGGGATTATGGCTACACCTTC
TRBV5-1,TRBJ1-3,.,.,CASSFGLGASSGNTIYF,TGCGCCAGCAGCTTTGGTCTTGGGGCAAGCTCTGGAAACACCATATATTTT
TRBV25-1,TRBJ1-1,TRBD1,.,CASSLGQGPEAFF,TGTGCCAGCAGTTTGGGACAGGGCCCTGAAGCTTTCTTT
TRBV2,TRBJ2-7,TRBD1,.,CASTGDRGYEQYF,TGTGCCAGTACCGGAGACAGGGGGTACGAGCAGTACTTC
TRBV7-8,TRBJ1-5,.,.,CASSLGQSYSNQPQHF,TGTGCCAGCAGCTTAGGACAGTCATATAGCAATCAGCCCCAGCATTTT
TRBV5-4,TRBJ2-1,.,.,CASRAGQIMGGEQFF,TGTGCCAGCAGAGCGGGACAAATAATGGGGGGTGAGCAGTTCTTC